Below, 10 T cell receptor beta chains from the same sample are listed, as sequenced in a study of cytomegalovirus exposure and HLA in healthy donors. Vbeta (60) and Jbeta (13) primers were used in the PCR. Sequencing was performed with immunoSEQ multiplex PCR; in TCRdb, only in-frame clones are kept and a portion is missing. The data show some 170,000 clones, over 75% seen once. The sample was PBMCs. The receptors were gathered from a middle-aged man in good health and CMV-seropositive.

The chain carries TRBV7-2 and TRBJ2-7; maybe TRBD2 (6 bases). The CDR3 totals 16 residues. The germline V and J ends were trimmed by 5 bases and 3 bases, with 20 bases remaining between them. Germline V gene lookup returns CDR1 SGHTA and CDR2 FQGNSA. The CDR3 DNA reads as TGTGCCAGCAGCCTACAGACTAACGGGAGTTACTACGAGCAGTACTTC. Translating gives CASSLQTNGSYYEQYF.

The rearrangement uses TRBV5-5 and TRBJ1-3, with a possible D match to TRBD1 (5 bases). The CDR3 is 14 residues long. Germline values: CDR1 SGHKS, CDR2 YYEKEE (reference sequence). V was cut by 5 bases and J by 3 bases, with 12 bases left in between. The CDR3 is CASSRGTVGNTIYF. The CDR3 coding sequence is TGTGCCAGCAGTCGCGGGACGGTTGGAAACACCATATATTTT.

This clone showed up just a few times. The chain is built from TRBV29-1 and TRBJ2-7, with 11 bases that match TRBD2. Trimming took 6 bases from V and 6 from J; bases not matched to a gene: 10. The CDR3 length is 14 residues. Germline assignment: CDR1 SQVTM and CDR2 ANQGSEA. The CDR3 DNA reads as TGCAGCGTGAAAGTAGCGGGAGGGCCGATCGAGCAGTACTTC. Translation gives CSVKVAGGPIEQYF.

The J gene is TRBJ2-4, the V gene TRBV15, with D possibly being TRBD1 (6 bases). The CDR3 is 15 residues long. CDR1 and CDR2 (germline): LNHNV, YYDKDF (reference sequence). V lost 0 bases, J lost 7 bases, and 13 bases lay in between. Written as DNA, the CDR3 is TGTGCCACCAGCAGAGATGGTACAGGGAGTAACATTCAGTACTTC. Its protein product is CATSRDGTGSNIQYF.

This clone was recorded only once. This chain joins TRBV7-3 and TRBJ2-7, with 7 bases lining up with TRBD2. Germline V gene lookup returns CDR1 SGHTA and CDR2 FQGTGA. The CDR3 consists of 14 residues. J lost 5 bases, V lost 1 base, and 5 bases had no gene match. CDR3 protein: CASSLNAGVNEQYF. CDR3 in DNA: TGTGCCAGCAGCTTAAACGCGGGAGTTAACGAGCAGTACTTC.

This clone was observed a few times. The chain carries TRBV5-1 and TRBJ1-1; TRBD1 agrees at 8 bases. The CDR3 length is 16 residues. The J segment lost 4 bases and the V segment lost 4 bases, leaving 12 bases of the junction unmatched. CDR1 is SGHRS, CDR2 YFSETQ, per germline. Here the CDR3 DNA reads TGCGCCAGCAGCAGGGGACAGGCAGCGTGGAGCACTGAAGCTTTCTTT. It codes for CASSRGQAAWSTEAFF. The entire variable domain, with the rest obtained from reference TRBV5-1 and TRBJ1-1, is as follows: KAGVTQTPRYLIKTRGQQVTLSCSPISGHRSVSWYQQTPGQGLQFLFEYFSETQRNKGNFPGRFSGRQFSNSRSEMNVSTLELGDSALYLCASSRGQAAWSTEAFFGQGTRLTVV.

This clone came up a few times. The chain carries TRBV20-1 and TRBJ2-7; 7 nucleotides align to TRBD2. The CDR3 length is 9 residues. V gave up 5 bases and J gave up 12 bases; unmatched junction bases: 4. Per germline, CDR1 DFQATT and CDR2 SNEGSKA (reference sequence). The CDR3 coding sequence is TGCAGTGCTGGGGAGGGGCCGTACTTC. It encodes CSAGEGPYF.

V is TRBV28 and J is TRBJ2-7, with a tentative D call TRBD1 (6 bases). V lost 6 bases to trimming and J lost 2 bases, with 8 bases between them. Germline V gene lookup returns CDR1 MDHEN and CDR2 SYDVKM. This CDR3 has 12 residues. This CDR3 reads CASRDRPYEQYF. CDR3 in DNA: TGTGCCAGCAGGGACAGACCCTACGAGCAGTACTTC.

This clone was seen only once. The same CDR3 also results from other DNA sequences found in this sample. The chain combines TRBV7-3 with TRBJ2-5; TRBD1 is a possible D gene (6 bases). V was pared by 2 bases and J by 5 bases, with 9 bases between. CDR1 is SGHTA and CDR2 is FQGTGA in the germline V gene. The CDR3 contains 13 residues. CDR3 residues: CASSLGGGETQYF. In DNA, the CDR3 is TGTGCCAGCAGCTTAGGGGGCGGGGAGACCCAGTACTTC.

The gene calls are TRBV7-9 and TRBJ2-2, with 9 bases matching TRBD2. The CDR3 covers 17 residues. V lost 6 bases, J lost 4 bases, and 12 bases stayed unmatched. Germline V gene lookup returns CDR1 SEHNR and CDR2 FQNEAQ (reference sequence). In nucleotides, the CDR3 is TGTGCCAGCAGTATAGGAGGCGGGAGGGCCGGCACCGGGGAGCTGTTTTTT. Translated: CASSIGGGRAGTGELFF.